Given below is one TCR beta chain in context. What it binds is not known. Researchers used the Oncomine TCR Beta short-read assay to sequence DNA from cultured CD4+ T cells. TCRdb re-analysed the PCR reads in MiXCR, keeping a single row per CDR3 protein. Here the sample spans 10,000 to 15,000 distinct CDR3 sequences, approximately 60% being singletons. The sample comes from a study of vaccination and CD4 T cells after COVID-19. Study details: The study enrolled six male and four female convalescents, two of whom were Hispanic. Median time from second vaccine dose to sampling was around 72 days (14 to 241). Study-wide results and limits: Sampling was limited to relatively few convalescent patients, with no early post-infection timepoints studied.

V was trimmed by 4 bases and J by 4 bases, leaving 14 bases between them. This CDR3 has 16 amino acids. Germline-derived CDR1 and CDR2 are LGHNA and YNFKEQ. Stated treatment: approximately 9-day PBMC culture with coronavirus spike peptide pools or control peptides (ViraFEST assay). Sequences were obtained from CD4+ T cells from blood, cultured in vitro. The receptor's source is a human donor who had recovered from COVID-19. J is TRBJ1-6 and V is TRBV4-2; possibly TRBD1 for D (5 bases). The CDR3 protein is CASSPGGAPYNSPLHF. The CDR3 DNA reads TGTGCCAGCAGCCCGGGTGGGGCACCTTATAATTCACCCCTCCACTTT.